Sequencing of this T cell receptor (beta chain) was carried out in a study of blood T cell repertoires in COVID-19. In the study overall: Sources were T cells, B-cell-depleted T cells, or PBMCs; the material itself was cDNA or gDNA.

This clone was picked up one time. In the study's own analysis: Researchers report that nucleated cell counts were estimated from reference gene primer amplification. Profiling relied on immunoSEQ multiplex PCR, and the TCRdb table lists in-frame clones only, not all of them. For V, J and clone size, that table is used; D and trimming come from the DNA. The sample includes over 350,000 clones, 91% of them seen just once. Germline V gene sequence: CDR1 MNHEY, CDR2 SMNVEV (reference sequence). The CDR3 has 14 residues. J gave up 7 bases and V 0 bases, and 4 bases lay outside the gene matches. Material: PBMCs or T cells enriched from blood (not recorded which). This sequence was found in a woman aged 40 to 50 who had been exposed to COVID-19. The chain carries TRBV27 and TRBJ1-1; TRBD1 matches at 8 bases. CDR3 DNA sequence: TGTGCCAGCAGTTTATCCAGGGGGCAGGGTGAAGCTTTCTTT. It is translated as CASSLSRGQGEAFF.